Sequencing of this T cell receptor (beta chain) was carried out in a study of Ad26.COV2.S vaccination and SARS-CoV-2 variants. Study-level background: Recipients of Ad26.COV2.S got it intramuscularly, once or twice 56 days apart. Study-level points and caveats: Analyses of TCR breadth and depth may have underestimated total T cell responses.

Germline loops: CDR1 MNHEY, CDR2 SVGAGI. The CDR3 sequence is 13 residues long. V was cut by 2 bases and J by 2 bases, with 6 bases left in between. This sample's treatment: approximately 18 received Ad26.COV2.S at low or high dose, single or two shots; about five received placebo; per-sample allocation not given. It was on day 63 after the first vaccine or placebo injection that samples were taken. As its vector, the vaccine had Ad26, which expressed Wuhan-strain SARS-CoV-2 spike. Of note for this clone: Its antigen remains unknown.

Libraries were prepared by immunoSEQ multiplex PCR; TCRdb keeps only in-frame clonotypes and omits some of them. The table includes around 300,000 clones, 86% detected once. This sample comprised peripheral blood, obtained in a trial of Ad26.COV2.S vaccine versus placebo. This receptor was taken from a person aged 18-60 years who received the Ad26.COV2.S COVID-19 vaccine or a placebo. This chain connects TRBV6-5 to TRBJ2-5; D unresolved. The CDR3 sequence is CASSYDTQETQYF. The CDR3, as DNA: TGTGCCAGCAGTTACGACACTCAAGAGACCCAGTACTTC.